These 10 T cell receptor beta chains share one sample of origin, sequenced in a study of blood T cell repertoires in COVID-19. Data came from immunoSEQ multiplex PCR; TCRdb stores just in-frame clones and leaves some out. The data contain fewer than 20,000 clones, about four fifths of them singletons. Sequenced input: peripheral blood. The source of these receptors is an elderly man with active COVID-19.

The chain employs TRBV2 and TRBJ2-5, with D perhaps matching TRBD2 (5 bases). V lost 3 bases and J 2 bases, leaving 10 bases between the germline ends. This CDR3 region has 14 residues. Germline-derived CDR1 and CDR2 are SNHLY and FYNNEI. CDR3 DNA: TGTGCCAGCAGTGACCCGGACTTGCAAGAGACCCAGTACTTC. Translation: CASSDPDLQETQYF.

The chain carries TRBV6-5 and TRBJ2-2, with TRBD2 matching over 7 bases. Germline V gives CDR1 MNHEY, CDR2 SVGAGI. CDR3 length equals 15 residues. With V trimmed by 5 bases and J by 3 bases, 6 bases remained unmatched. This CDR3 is CASSPRGDYTGELFF. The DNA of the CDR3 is TGTGCCAGCAGTCCTCGGGGGGATTACACCGGGGAGCTGTTTTTT.

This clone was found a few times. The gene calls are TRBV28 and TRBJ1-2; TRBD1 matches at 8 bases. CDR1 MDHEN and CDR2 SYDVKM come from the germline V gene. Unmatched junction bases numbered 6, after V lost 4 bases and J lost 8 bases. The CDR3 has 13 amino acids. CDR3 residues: CASSSQGAGGYTF. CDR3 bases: TGTGCCAGCAGTTCCCAGGGGGCTGGAGGCTACACCTTC.

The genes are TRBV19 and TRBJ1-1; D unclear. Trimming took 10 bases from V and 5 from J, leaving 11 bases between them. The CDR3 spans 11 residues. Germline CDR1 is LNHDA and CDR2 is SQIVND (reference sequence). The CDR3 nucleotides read TGTGCCATTCTAAGAGGAACTGAAGCTTTCTTT. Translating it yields CAILRGTEAFF.

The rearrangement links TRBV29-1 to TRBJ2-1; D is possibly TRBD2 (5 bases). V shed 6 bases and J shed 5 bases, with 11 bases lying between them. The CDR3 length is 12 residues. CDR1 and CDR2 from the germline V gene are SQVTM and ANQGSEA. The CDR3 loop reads CSVPPEDNEQFF. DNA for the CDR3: TGCAGCGTCCCCCCGGAGGACAATGAGCAGTTCTTC.

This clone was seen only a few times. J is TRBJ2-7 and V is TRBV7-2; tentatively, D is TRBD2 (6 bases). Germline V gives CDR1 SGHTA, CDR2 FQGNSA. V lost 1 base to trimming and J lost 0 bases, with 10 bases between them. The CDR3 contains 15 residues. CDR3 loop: CASSLVTGVSYEQYF. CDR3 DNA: TGTGCCAGCAGCTTAGTAACGGGAGTCTCCTACGAGCAGTACTTC.

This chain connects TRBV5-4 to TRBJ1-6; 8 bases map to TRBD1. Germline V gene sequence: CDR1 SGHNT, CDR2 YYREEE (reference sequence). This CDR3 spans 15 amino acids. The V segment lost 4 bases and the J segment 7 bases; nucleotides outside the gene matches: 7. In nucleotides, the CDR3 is TGTGCCAGCAGCCCTGACAGGGGAGTCAATTCACCCCTCCACTTT. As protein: CASSPDRGVNSPLHF.

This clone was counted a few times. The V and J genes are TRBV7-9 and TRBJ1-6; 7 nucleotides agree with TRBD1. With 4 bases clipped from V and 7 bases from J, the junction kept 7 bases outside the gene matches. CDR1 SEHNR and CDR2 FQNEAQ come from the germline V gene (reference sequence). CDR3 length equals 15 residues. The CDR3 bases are TGTGCCAGCAGCTCGACGACAGGGAGAAATTCACCCCTCCACTTT. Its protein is CASSSTTGRNSPLHF.

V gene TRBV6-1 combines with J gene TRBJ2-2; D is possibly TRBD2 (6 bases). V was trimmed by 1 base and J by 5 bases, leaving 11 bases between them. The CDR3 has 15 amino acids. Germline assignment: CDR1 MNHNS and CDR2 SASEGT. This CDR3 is CASSEVGRWTGELFF. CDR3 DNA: TGTGCCAGCAGTGAAGTGGGGAGGTGGACCGGGGAGCTGTTTTTT.

CDR3 loop: CSVEGQGNTEAFF. For the CDR3, the DNA is TGCAGCGTTGAAGGACAGGGGAACACTGAAGCTTTCTTT. The chain is built from TRBV29-1 and TRBJ1-1; 7 bases line up with TRBD1. The CDR3 sequence is 13 residues long. Trimming removed 1 base from V and 1 base from J; junction bases left unmatched: 0. Germline V CDR1 and CDR2: SQVTM, ANQGSEA.